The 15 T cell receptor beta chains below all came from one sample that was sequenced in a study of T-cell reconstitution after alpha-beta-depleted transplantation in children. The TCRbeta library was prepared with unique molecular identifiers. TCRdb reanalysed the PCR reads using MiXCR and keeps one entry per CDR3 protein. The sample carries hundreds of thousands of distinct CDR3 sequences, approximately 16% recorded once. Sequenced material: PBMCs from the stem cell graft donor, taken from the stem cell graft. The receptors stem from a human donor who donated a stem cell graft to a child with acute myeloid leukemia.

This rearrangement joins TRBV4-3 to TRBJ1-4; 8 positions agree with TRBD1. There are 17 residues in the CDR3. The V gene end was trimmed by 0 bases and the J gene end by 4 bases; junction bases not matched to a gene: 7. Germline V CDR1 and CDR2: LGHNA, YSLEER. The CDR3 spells CASSQDKDRAYNEKLFF. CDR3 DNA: TGCGCCAGCAGCCAAGATAAGGACAGGGCTTATAATGAAAAACTGTTTTTT.

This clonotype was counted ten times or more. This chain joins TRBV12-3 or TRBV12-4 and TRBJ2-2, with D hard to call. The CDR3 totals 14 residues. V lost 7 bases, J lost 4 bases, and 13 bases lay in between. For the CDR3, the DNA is TGTGCCAGCACATCCTTTCGCGGCACCGGGGAGCTGTTTTTT. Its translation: CASTSFRGTGELFF.

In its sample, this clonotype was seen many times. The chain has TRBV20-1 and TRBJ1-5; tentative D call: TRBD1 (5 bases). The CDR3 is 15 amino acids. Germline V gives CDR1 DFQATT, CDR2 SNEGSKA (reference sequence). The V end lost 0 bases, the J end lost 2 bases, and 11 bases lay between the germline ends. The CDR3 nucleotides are TGCAGTGCTAGAGATCAGTTGGGGGGCAATCAGCCCCAGCATTTT. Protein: CSARDQLGGNQPQHF.

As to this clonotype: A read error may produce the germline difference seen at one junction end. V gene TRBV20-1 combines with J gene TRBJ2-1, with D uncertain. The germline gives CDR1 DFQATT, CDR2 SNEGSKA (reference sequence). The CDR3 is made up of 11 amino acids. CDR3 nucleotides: TGCAGTGTGTCCAGCTACAATGACCAGTTCTTC. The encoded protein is CSVSSYNDQFF.

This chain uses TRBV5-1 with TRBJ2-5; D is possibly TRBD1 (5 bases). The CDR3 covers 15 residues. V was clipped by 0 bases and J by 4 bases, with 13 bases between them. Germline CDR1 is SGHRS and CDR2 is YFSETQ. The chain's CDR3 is CASSLGWQGGETQYF. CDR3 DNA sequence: TGCGCCAGCAGCTTGGGGTGGCAGGGCGGAGAGACCCAGTACTTC. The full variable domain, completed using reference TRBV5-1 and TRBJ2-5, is KAGVTQTPRYLIKTRGQQVTLSCSPISGHRSVSWYQQTPGQGLQFLFEYFSETQRNKGNFPGRFSGRQFSNSRSEMNVSTLELGDSALYLCASSLGWQGGETQYFGPGTRLLVL.

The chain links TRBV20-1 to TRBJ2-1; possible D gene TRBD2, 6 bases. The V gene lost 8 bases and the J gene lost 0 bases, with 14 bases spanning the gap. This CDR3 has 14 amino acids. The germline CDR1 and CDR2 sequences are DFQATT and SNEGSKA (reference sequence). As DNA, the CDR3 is TGCAGTTTACTAGCAATCCCCTCCTACAATGAGCAGTTCTTC. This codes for CSLLAIPSYNEQFF.

DNA for the CDR3: TGTGCCAGCAGCACGGCAAGGTACACTGAAGCTTTCTTT. It specifies CASSTARYTEAFF. The chain uses TRBV7-3 and TRBJ1-1; unclear D gene. With 5 bases removed from V and 3 bases from J, the gap between germline ends came to 10 bases. Looked up from germline, CDR1 is SGHTA and CDR2 is FQGTGA. This CDR3 comprises 13 residues. Combining the CDR3 with reference TRBV7-3 and TRBJ1-1 gives the whole variable domain GAGVSQTPSNKVTEKGKYVELRCDPISGHTALYWYRQSLGQGPEFLIYFQGTGAADDSGLPNDRFFAVRPEGSVSTLKIQRTERGDSAVYLCASSTARYTEAFFGQGTRLTVV.

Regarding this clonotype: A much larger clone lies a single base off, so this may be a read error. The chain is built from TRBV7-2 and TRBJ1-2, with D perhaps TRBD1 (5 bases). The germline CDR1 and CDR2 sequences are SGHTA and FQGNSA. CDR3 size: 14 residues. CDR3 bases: TGTGTCAGCAGCCCTGGGACCTCTCCCTATGGCTACACCTTC. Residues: CVSSPGTSPYGYTF.

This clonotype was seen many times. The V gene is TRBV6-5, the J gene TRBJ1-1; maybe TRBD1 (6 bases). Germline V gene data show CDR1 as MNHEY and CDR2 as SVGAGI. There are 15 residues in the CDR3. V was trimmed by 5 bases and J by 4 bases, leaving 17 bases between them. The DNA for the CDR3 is TGTGCCAGCAGTCCCTCCACAGGGAAAGGCACTGAAGCTTTCTTT. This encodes CASSPSTGKGTEAFF.

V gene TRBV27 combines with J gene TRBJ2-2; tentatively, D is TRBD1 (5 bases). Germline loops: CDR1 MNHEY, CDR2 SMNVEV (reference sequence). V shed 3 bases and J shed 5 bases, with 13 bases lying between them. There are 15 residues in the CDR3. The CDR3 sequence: CASSFYGAGTGELFF. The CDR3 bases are TGTGCCAGCAGTTTCTATGGGGCTGGGACCGGGGAGCTGTTTTTT.

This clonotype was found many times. CDR3: CASSLGQSSYNSPLHF. CDR3 bases: TGTGCCAGCAGTTTGGGCCAGAGCTCCTATAATTCACCCCTCCACTTT. V is TRBV12-3 or TRBV12-4 and J is TRBJ1-6; the D is unclear. With 3 bases removed from V and 0 bases from J, the gap between germline ends came to 9 bases. This CDR3 region has 16 residues.

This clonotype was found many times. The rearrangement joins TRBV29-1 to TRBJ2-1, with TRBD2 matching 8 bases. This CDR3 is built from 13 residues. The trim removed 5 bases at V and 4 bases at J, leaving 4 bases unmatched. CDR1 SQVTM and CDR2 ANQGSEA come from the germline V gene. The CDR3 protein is CSVKLAEYNEQFF. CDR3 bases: TGCAGCGTTAAACTAGCGGAGTACAATGAGCAGTTCTTC.

The CDR3 is CASSDPLVKNTGELFF. The DNA of the CDR3 is TGTGCCAGCAGTGATCCCCTGGTGAAGAACACCGGGGAGCTGTTTTTT. The chain combines TRBV25-1 with TRBJ2-2, with D unresolved. Germline V CDR1 and CDR2: MGHDK, SYGVNS. V lost 3 bases and J 1 base, leaving 12 bases between the germline ends. The CDR3 runs 16 residues.

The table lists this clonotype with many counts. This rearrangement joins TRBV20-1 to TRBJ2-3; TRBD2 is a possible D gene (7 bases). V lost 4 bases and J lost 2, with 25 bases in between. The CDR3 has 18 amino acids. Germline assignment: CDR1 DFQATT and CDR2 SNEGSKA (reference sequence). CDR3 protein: CSANPVSLAGALTDTQYF. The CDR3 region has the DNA TGCAGTGCTAACCCGGTGTCATTGGCGGGGGCCCTCACAGATACGCAGTATTTT.

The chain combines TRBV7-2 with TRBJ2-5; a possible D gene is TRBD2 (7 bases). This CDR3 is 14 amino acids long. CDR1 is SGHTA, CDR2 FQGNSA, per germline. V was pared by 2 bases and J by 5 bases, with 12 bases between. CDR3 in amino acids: CASSLSRGGETQYF. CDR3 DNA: TGTGCCAGCAGCTTATCCAGGGGAGGGGAGACCCAGTACTTC.